This record concerns one TCR beta chain sequence. The data derive from a study of blood T cell repertoires in COVID-19. Study summary: Samples of COVID-19 (acute and convalescent) were obtained from the United States, Italy and Spain. PBMCs, B-cell-depleted T cells, or T cells were the source of the cDNA or gDNA that made up the material.

Cohorts were assigned according to the clinical history that participants reported. How the authors handled the data: Estimated nucleated cell counts came from reference gene primer amplification. TCRdb keeps only in-frame clones here, not all; method: immunoSEQ multiplex PCR. That table gives V, J and clone size, and the DNA gave D and trimming. The sample records almost 200,000 clones, roughly 90% being singletons. Per the germline V gene, CDR1 is SNHLY and CDR2 is FYNNEI. Trimming removed 1 base at V and 4 bases at J, with 10 bases between. The CDR3 has 14 residues. This chain links TRBV2 with TRBJ1-1; D is unresolved. Sequences were obtained from PBMCs or T cells enriched from blood (not recorded which). The origin of this receptor is a woman aged 18-29 years who had recovered from COVID-19. The CDR3 coding sequence is TGTGCCAGCAGTGAAGTAGAGTTTTCCACTGAAGCTTTCTTT. This gives the protein CASSEVEFSTEAFF.